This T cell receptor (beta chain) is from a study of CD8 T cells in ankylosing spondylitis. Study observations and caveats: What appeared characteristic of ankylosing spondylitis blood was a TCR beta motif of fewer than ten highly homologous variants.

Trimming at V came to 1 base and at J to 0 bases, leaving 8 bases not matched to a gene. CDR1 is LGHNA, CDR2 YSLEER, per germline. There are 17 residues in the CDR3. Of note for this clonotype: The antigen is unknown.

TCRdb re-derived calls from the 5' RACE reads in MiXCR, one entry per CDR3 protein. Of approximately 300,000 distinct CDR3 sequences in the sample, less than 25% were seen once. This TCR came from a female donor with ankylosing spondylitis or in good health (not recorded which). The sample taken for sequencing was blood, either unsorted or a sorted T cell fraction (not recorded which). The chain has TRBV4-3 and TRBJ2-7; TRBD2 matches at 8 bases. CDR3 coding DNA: TGCGCCAGCAGCCAAGTGGGGGGCCTAGCGGGCTCCTACGAGCAGTACTTC. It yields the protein CASSQVGGLAGSYEQYF.